This TCR beta chain was profiled in a study of T cells after posttransplantation cyclophosphamide. Findings and caveats of the study: Recipient CMV seropositivity and CMV reactivation strongly tracked TRB clonality. Blood and skin or GI T cell repertoires showed limited TRB overlap.

Only in-frame clones appear in the TCRdb table, and some are missing; sequencing was by immunoSEQ multiplex PCR. The table records 25,000 to 30,000 clones, more than 80% of them present only once. On the day of bone marrow donation, the related graft donor provided peripheral blood. Worth noting for this clone: What it binds is unknown.

Specimen: PBMCs. The origin of this receptor is a man aged 45 to 65.

The CDR3 here is CASSGPRKLSNEQFF. CDR3 coding DNA: TGTGCCAGCAGTGGCCCGCGAAAGCTCTCCAATGAGCAGTTCTTC. The J gene is TRBJ2-1, the V gene TRBV6-1; D not resolved. Deletions cut 4 bases from V and 6 bases from J, with 16 bases between. Germline V gene data show CDR1 as MNHNS and CDR2 as SASEGT. There are 15 residues in the CDR3.